This is a list of T cell receptor beta chains from one sample in a study of T cell responses to AZD1222 COVID-19 vaccine. The protocol was immunoSEQ multiplex PCR, while the TCRdb copy is restricted to in-frame clones and leaves out a portion. Counted here are 85,000 to 90,000 clones, roughly 86% occurring once; the ten biggest clones make up 5.8%. The material was peripheral blood, obtained on day 0 of AZD1222 vaccination. The receptors were gathered from an adult in good health. CDR3s include the opening cysteine and the closing phenylalanine or tryptophan. The order of the fields is D gene, clone size, J gene, V gene, CDR3 DNA, CDR3 protein. The D gene is left open where the match is weak. Rows may omit the clone size; those that give it use once, few, many or a size class.

.	.	TRBJ1-2	TRBV19	TGTGCCAGTAGTATAGATGGACAGACACCCTATGGCTACACCTTC	CASSIDGQTPYGYTF
.	.	TRBJ1-2	TRBV28	TGTGCCAGCAGTCCCAGTGCATATGGCTACACCTTC	CASSPSAYGYTF
.	.	TRBJ2-7	TRBV10-1	TGCGCCAGCAGTGATAGAGTCCCCCCACCCCTTAGAACCTACGAGCAGTACTTC	CASSDRVPPPLRTYEQYF
.	.	TRBJ1-2	TRBV30	TGTGCCTGGAGTAAGAGGGTTGGCTATGGCTACACCTTC	CAWSKRVGYGYTF
.	once	TRBJ2-7	TRBV5-8	TGTGCCAGCAGCCCGGAGGGCAGGTCCTACGAGCAGTACTTC	CASSPEGRSYEQYF
.	.	TRBJ1-1	TRBV7-6	TGTGCCAGCAGCTTAGGTCCCCAAAGCAACACTGAAGCTTTCTTT	CASSLGPQSNTEAFF
.	.	TRBJ2-5	TRBV5-1	TGCGCCAGCAGCTTGCCAGGAGGGGGGGAGACCCAGTACTTC	CASSLPGGGETQYF
.	.	TRBJ2-5	TRBV27	TGTGCCAGCAGTCGTATGAGGGGGAGCAAAGAGACCCAGTACTTC	CASSRMRGSKETQYF
.	once	TRBJ1-5	TRBV19	TGTGCCAGTAGTATGGTCAGTAGCAATCAGCCCCAGCATTTT	CASSMVSSNQPQHF
.	once	TRBJ2-1	TRBV30	TGTGCCTGGAGTGTACGAGGGGACTACAATGAGCAGTTCTTC	CAWSVRGDYNEQFF
.	.	TRBJ2-1	TRBV14	TGTGCCAGCAGCCATAATACAGGGATAGATGAGCAGTTCTTC	CASSHNTGIDEQFF
TRBD2	.	TRBJ2-7	TRBV19	TGTGCCAGTAGCAATAAGCGGGGTACCTACGAGCAGTACTTC	CASSNKRGTYEQYF
.	.	TRBJ2-3	TRBV6-4	TGTGCCAGCAGCCGGGACCTCACAGATACGCAGTATTTT	CASSRDLTDTQYF
.	.	TRBJ2-7	TRBV14	TGTGCCAGCAGCCGGGAGAGTTCTTCGGTCGAGCAGTACTTC	CASSRESSSVEQYF
TRBD1	.	TRBJ2-5	TRBV5-1	TGCGCCAGCAGCTTCCGGGACAGACAAGAGACCCAGTACTTC	CASSFRDRQETQYF
.	.	TRBJ2-4	TRBV28	TGTGCCAGCGGGGTTGGGAACATTCAGTACTTC	CASGVGNIQYF
TRBD1	once	TRBJ2-3	TRBV10-1	TGCGCCACCTCACAGGGGGGCACAGATACGCAGTATTTT	CATSQGGTDTQYF
TRBD2	.	TRBJ2-3	TRBV29-1	TGCAGCGTTGAAGGCGCTAGCGGGAGAGGGGATACGCAGTATTTT	CSVEGASGRGDTQYF
.	.	TRBJ1-1	TRBV6-5	TGTGCCAGCGCAAGAAACACTGAAGCTTTCTTT	CASARNTEAFF
TRBD1	once	TRBJ1-1	TRBV5-1	TGCGCCAGCAGCCCGGACAGGGGTAACACTGAAGCTTTCTTT	CASSPDRGNTEAFF
TRBD2	.	TRBJ2-2	TRBV9	TGTGCCAGCAGCGTACTGGGACTAGCGGGAGTTAGCACCGGGGAGCTGTTTTTT	CASSVLGLAGVSTGELFF
.	.	TRBJ2-1	TRBV6-1	TGTGCCAGCAGTGGAGACCCCCGGGGCAGGGCACGCTACAATGAGCAGTTCTTC	CASSGDPRGRARYNEQFF
.	.	TRBJ1-3	TRBV10-3	TGTGCCATTGGACCATTCTCTGGAAACACCATATATTTT	CAIGPFSGNTIYF
TRBD1	.	TRBJ2-7	TRBV5-6	TGTGCCAGCAGCTTGTTAGGGACAGGGAATAACGAGCAGTACTTC	CASSLLGTGNNEQYF
.	.	TRBJ1-6	TRBV27	TGTGCCAGCAGTTTAAGAAGAAACTCCTATAATTCACCCCTCCACTTT	CASSLRRNSYNSPLHF
.	.	TRBJ2-7	TRBV5-1	TGCGCCAGCAGCTTGGTCGGAGGGAGCTACGAGCAGTACTTC	CASSLVGGSYEQYF
.	.	TRBJ1-1	TRBV7-8	TGTGCCAGCAGCTTCGGACAGACTGAAGCTTTCTTT	CASSFGQTEAFF
.	.	TRBJ2-4	TRBV19	TGTGCCAGTAGCCCCCGGGGGCTAGCGGAAAACATTCAGTACTTC	CASSPRGLAENIQYF
TRBD1	.	TRBJ1-1	TRBV28	TGTGCCAGCATGGCAGGGGGCGATTTAGACACTGAAGCTTTCTTT	CASMAGGDLDTEAFF
TRBD1	.	TRBJ1-3	TRBV5-1	TGCGCCAGCAGCCCCGGGACAGGGGGAAACACCATATATTTT	CASSPGTGGNTIYF
.	.	TRBJ2-2	TRBV19	TGTGCCAGTAGTATTATTGGAAGGGAGCTGTTTTTT	CASSIIGRELFF
TRBD2	.	TRBJ2-7	TRBV7-9	TGTGCCAGCAGCCCTCGGACTAGCGGGGTTGGCTACGAGCAGTACTTC	CASSPRTSGVGYEQYF
.	.	TRBJ2-4	TRBV19	TGTGCCAGTAGAGGGGCGACAACAGCCAAAAACATTCAGTACTTC	CASRGATTAKNIQYF
.	once	TRBJ1-1	TRBV5-4	TGTGCCAGCGGTGATGGGGGTAACACTGAAGCTTTCTTT	CASGDGGNTEAFF
.	.	TRBJ1-1	TRBV6-2/TRBV6-3	TGTGCCAGCAGTTTCCTAGGGATGAACACTGAAGCTTTCTTT	CASSFLGMNTEAFF
TRBD1	.	TRBJ2-5	TRBV12-3/TRBV12-4	TGTGCCAGCAGTCAAAACAGGGGCGTCCAGTACTTC	CASSQNRGVQYF
.	.	TRBJ1-2	TRBV28	TGTGCCAGCATATCCGCACAGGCCGCCCCCTATGGCTACACCTTC	CASISAQAAPYGYTF
TRBD2	.	TRBJ2-5	TRBV5-1	TGCGCCAGCAGCGTAGCGGGAACTCAAGAGACCCAGTACTTC	CASSVAGTQETQYF
.	.	TRBJ1-4	TRBV28	TGTGCCAGCAGTTCCCCAAGTTTCGGGGCTAATGAAAAACTGTTTTTT	CASSSPSFGANEKLFF
TRBD1	.	TRBJ1-4	TRBV6-5	TGTGCCAGCCAGAAGGGACAGGGGGTTGAAAAACTGTTTTTT	CASQKGQGVEKLFF
.	.	TRBJ1-1	TRBV7-3	TGTGCCAGCAGCTCAGGGGACTACACTGAAGCTTTCTTT	CASSSGDYTEAFF
TRBD2	once	TRBJ2-7	TRBV28	TGTGCCAGCAGGTACGGACTAGCGGGATTCTACGAGCAGTACTTC	CASRYGLAGFYEQYF
.	once	TRBJ2-3	TRBV28	TGTGCCAGCAGTTTTCCTGCCCGTCTGGATACGCAGTATTTT	CASSFPARLDTQYF
.	.	TRBJ2-7	TRBV12-3/TRBV12-4	TGTGCCAGCAGTCCCCCATCCGGGAACGAGCAGTACTTC	CASSPPSGNEQYF
TRBD1	.	TRBJ1-2	TRBV6-5	TGTGCCAGCAGGGCGACAGGGTACTATGGCTACACCTTC	CASRATGYYGYTF
TRBD2	.	TRBJ2-1	TRBV6-5	TGTGCCAGCAGTTACTGGGGGGGAAAGGGAAATGAGCAGTTCTTC	CASSYWGGKGNEQFF
TRBD1	.	TRBJ1-1	TRBV10-3	TGTGCCATCAGCTGGGGGACAGGGGAGTATGGGGCTTTCTTT	CAISWGTGEYGAFF
.	.	TRBJ1-2	TRBV7-2	TGTGCCAGCAGCTTAGGTCCAGGGAATACTAACTATGGCTACACCTTC	CASSLGPGNTNYGYTF
.	few	TRBJ2-2	TRBV6-4	TGTGCCAGCAGTGATCATCCGGGGGGCGGTCTCACCGGGGAGCTGTTTTTT	CASSDHPGGGLTGELFF
TRBD2	.	TRBJ2-1	TRBV29-1	TGCAGCGTTGAGGGGACTAGCGAGACCTCGAATGAGCAGTTCTTC	CSVEGTSETSNEQFF
TRBD1	.	TRBJ1-2	TRBV9	TGTGCCAGCAGCGTAGGACCAGGGGGCAACTATGGCTACACCTTC	CASSVGPGGNYGYTF
.	.	TRBJ1-4	TRBV3-1/TRBV3-2	TGTGCCAGCAGCTTCAGGGGAGGTGAAAAACTGTTTTTT	CASSFRGGEKLFF
.	.	TRBJ1-1	TRBV6-5	TGTGCCAGCGGCGGTTACACTGAAGCTTTCTTT	CASGGYTEAFF
TRBD1	.	TRBJ1-5	TRBV20-1	TGCAGTGCTAGTAGAGGGGGCTATAGCAATCAGCCCCAGCATTTT	CSASRGGYSNQPQHF